This record covers a single TCR beta chain. Its cognate antigen is unknown. The data derive from a study of response to subunit inactivated influenza vaccine. A single record per CDR3 protein comes from TCRdb applying MiXCR to the RT-PCR reads. The sample holds under 850,000 distinct CDR3 sequences, under 20% seen once. The study's findings and limits: Authors suggested that a seasonal influenza vaccination recruits few new T cells each time.

V was pared by 1 base and J by 2 bases, with 7 bases of the junction left unmatched. CDR3 length: 18 residues. Germline assignment: CDR1 SGHTA and CDR2 FQGTGA. The source was PBMCs from blood, collected roughly 5 days after vaccination. J is TRBJ2-2 and V is TRBV7-3; 10 nucleotides match TRBD2. The TCR originated in a man in his fifties or sixties who received an inactivated influenza vaccine. In DNA form, the CDR3 reads TGTGCCAGCAGCTTAATTGCTAGCGGGAGAGGTAACACCGGGGAGCTGTTTTTT. The encoded protein is CASSLIASGRGNTGELFF.